The 26 T cell receptor beta chains given below trace back to one sample, sequenced in a study of shared clonotypes between healthy human individuals (dated by TCRdb to about 2020). The library was generated by the immunoSEQ multiplex PCR assay. In its TCRdb copy, this immuneACCESS table keeps in-frame sequences only and misses some clones. Where compared with another copy, unresolved V genes explain less than half of these, and the others have no known cause. Present in this sample are 2 million to 2.5 million clones, 93% of which were seen just once. The ten largest clones capture about 0.37% of the sample. The specimen sequenced was naive CD4+ T cells from PBMCs. Sample cell subset or site, as interpreted from the label and publication: CD45RA+ positively selected. All receptors derive from a man aged 18 to 30 in good health. Some clones in this sample may be carry-over from other donors' samples.

This sequence joins TRBV15 and TRBJ1-1; D is possibly TRBD1 (5 bases). The V gene lost 5 bases and the J gene lost 2 bases, with 15 bases spanning the gap. Per germline, CDR1 LNHNV and CDR2 YYDKDF (reference sequence). The CDR3 consists of 15 residues. CDR3 protein: CATSPGKGLNTEAFF. The CDR3 region has the DNA TGTGCCACCAGCCCAGGGAAAGGTTTAAACACTGAAGCTTTCTTT.

A word on this clone: This sample includes further DNA sequences coding for the same CDR3. V gene TRBV5-8 combines with J gene TRBJ2-5; D assignment may be TRBD1 or TRBD2 (5 bases each). The length of the CDR3 is 13 residues. Trimming shortened V by 2 bases and J by 5 bases, and 10 bases separated the two germline ends. Germline CDR1 reads SGHTS; CDR2 reads YDEGEE. As DNA, the CDR3 is TGTGCCAGCAGCTTAGAGGGGCGGGAGACCCAGTACTTC. Protein sequence: CASSLEGRETQYF.

CDR3 nucleotides: TGTGCCAGCTCACCCTCAGGGGGGAGGCGTAACACTGAAGCTTTCTTT. This gives the protein CASSPSGGRRNTEAFF. The chain carries TRBV18 and TRBJ1-1; 7 nucleotides line up with TRBD1. Per the germline V gene, CDR1 is KGHSH and CDR2 is LQKENI. V was clipped by 3 bases and J by 2 bases; unmatched bases: 9. The CDR3 consists of 16 residues.

V gene TRBV19 combines with J gene TRBJ1-3; D is unclear. The CDR3 has 16 amino acids. Germline lookup yields CDR1 LNHDA and CDR2 SQIVND (reference sequence). Trimming took off 5 bases at V and 0 bases at J, with 14 bases between the two ends. The CDR3 nucleotides are TGTGCCAGTAGTGACAAATATTACTCCTCTGGAAACACCATATATTTT. Amino acids: CASSDKYYSSGNTIYF.

This clone was recorded a few times. The V and J genes are TRBV7-9 and TRBJ1-3; D not certain. The V and J ends lost 5 bases and 10 bases respectively, with 12 bases between them. The CDR3 covers 12 residues. Germline V lookup: CDR1 SEHNR, CDR2 FQNEAQ (reference sequence). CDR3 in amino acids: CASSRSDGTIYF. DNA for the CDR3: TGTGCCAGCAGCCGTTCTGACGGGACCATATATTTT. Combining the CDR3 with reference TRBV7-9 and TRBJ1-3 gives the whole variable domain DTGVSQNPRHKITKRGQNVTFRCDPISEHNRLYWYRQTLGQGPEFLTYFQNEAQLEKSRLLSDRFSAERPKGSFSTLEIQRTEQGDSAMYLCASSRSDGTIYFGEGSWLTVV.

The V and J genes are TRBV9 and TRBJ1-3; D ambiguous. V was cut by 4 bases and J by 4 bases, with 15 bases left in between. Germline CDR1 and CDR2: SGDLS and YYNGEE. This CDR3 comprises 15 residues. The CDR3 reads CASSRITGPGNTIYF. The CDR3 DNA reads as TGTGCCAGCAGCCGAATCACCGGGCCGGGAAACACCATATATTTT.

This clone occurred a few times. The J gene is TRBJ1-1, the V gene TRBV28; TRBD1 matches 8 bases. V lost 3 bases and J lost 11; bases outside the gene matches: 11. CDR3 length equals 14 residues. Germline CDR1 and CDR2: MDHEN and SYDVKM. CDR3 DNA sequence: TGTGCCAGCAGTTTTGGTCAGGGGGCATGGTGGGCTTTCTTT. It translates to CASSFGQGAWWAFF.

This chain joins TRBV5-1 and TRBJ1-1; D remains unclear. Germline V lookup: CDR1 SGHRS, CDR2 YFSETQ. Trimming cost V 1 base and J 4 bases, with 11 bases left between them. The length of the CDR3 is 14 residues. CDR3 bases: TGCGCCAGCAGCTTGACCCGGAGTGGCACTGAAGCTTTCTTT. This translates into CASSLTRSGTEAFF.

In DNA form, the CDR3 reads TGTGCCAGCAGTTCAACACGGGCCTTGACGGAGACCCAGTACTTC. This codes for CASSSTRALTETQYF. The chain employs TRBV6-5 and TRBJ2-5; D unclear. Germline loops: CDR1 MNHEY, CDR2 SVGAGI. This CDR3 comprises 15 residues. V dropped 4 bases and J dropped 5 bases, with 17 bases sitting between them.

This clone appeared once. V and J are TRBV28 and TRBJ1-2; D call uncertain. Germline lookup yields CDR1 MDHEN and CDR2 SYDVKM. Between the trimmed V and J ends, which lost 2 bases and 4 bases, there was a span of 8 bases. CDR3 size: 13 residues. The CDR3 is CASSLPGIYGYTF. The CDR3 DNA is TGTGCCAGCAGTTTACCGGGAATCTATGGCTACACCTTC.

The V gene is TRBV6-6, the J gene TRBJ2-3; D is possibly TRBD1 (5 bases). The V gene's germline CDR1 is MNHNY and CDR2 SVGAGI (reference sequence). V was clipped by 7 bases and J by 2 bases, with 13 bases between them. The CDR3 spans 14 residues. The CDR3 coding sequence is TGTGCCAGCAAGCAGGGTGGCCCCACAGATACGCAGTATTTT. Translation gives CASKQGGPTDTQYF.

As concerns this clone: The sample carries other DNA sequences with the same CDR3. This sequence joins TRBV9 and TRBJ2-5, with a weak D call TRBD1 (7 bases). V was trimmed by 0 bases and J by 4 bases, leaving 13 bases between them. The CDR3 has 15 residues. Germline V gene sequence: CDR1 SGDLS, CDR2 YYNGEE. The CDR3 loop reads CASSVGGAGGETQYF. The CDR3 coding sequence is TGTGCCAGCAGCGTAGGCGGGGCAGGGGGAGAGACCCAGTACTTC.

This chain links TRBV14 with TRBJ1-4, with D unclear. Germline assignment: CDR1 SGHDN and CDR2 FVKESK. Trimming shortened V by 4 bases and J by 7 bases, and 16 bases separated the two germline ends. The CDR3 spans 15 residues. The DNA of the CDR3 is TGTGCCAGCAGCCCGAGGACGGGATTGGGTGAAAAACTGTTTTTT. Its translation: CASSPRTGLGEKLFF.

V is TRBV5-8 and J is TRBJ1-5; TRBD1 matches at 7 bases. Trimming at V came to 4 bases and at J to 4 bases, leaving 11 bases not matched to a gene. Germline-derived CDR1 and CDR2 are SGHTS and YDEGEE. This CDR3 spans 16 amino acids. The CDR3 reads CASSRDSRPKNQPQHF. The DNA for the CDR3 is TGTGCCAGCAGCCGGGACAGCCGGCCGAAAAATCAGCCCCAGCATTTT.

To note about this clone: Distinct nucleotide sequences in the sample also encode this CDR3. This chain connects TRBV19 to TRBJ1-1; D might be TRBD1 (5 bases). The germline CDR1 and CDR2 sequences are LNHDA and SQIVND (reference sequence). The CDR3 has 15 amino acids. V lost 2 bases and J 1 base, leaving 11 bases between the germline ends. The CDR3 sequence: CASSIPGRRNTEAFF. The CDR3 nucleotides are TGTGCCAGTAGTATACCGGGACGGCGGAACACTGAAGCTTTCTTT.

The chain recombines TRBV15 with TRBJ2-5; the match to TRBD1 covers 9 bases. J lost 1 base, V lost 5 bases, and 23 bases had no gene match. CDR1 is LNHNV, CDR2 YYDKDF, per germline (reference sequence). This CDR3 comprises 21 residues. CDR3 coding DNA: TGTGCCACCAGCCCCCGACAGGGGGTGGAAAAAAATCTGGGGGCCCAAGAGACCCAGTACTTC. Translation: CATSPRQGVEKNLGAQETQYF.

The rearrangement joins TRBV9 to TRBJ2-2, with D uncertain. The CDR3 length is 14 residues. The ends were cut back, 0 bases at V and 2 bases at J, with 5 bases in the middle. Germline V CDR1 and CDR2: SGDLS, YYNGEE. For the CDR3, the DNA is TGTGCCAGCAGCGTAGTTTATAACACCGGGGAGCTGTTTTTT. It translates to CASSVVYNTGELFF.

V is TRBV5-4 and J is TRBJ2-1, with D perhaps TRBD1 (6 bases). Germline CDR1 reads SGHNT; CDR2 reads YYREEE (reference sequence). V was pared by 5 bases and J by 0 bases, with 9 bases between. The CDR3 is 14 residues long. This CDR3 is CASRDRSSYNEQFF. CDR3 nucleotide sequence: TGTGCCAGCAGAGACAGGAGCTCCTACAATGAGCAGTTCTTC.

The chain couples TRBV7-8 to TRBJ2-5, with 8 bases that match TRBD2. The germline V gene encodes CDR1 SGHVS and CDR2 FQNEAQ. This CDR3 spans 20 amino acids. The ends lost 4 bases at V and 3 bases at J; junction bases unmatched: 22. CDR3 bases: TGTGCCAGCAGCTCCTGGAGGCTACCCAGGCCGGGGGGGCCAAAAGAGACCCAGTACTTC. Protein sequence: CASSSWRLPRPGGPKETQYF.

This chain links TRBV9 with TRBJ2-3, with 10 bases that match TRBD2. Germline CDR1 reads SGDLS; CDR2 reads YYNGEE. V trimming: 4 bases; J trimming: 6 bases; junction bases outside the gene matches: 8. CDR3 length equals 15 residues. The DNA for the CDR3 is TGTGCCAGCAGCCCCCCTGGGACTAGCGCGGATACGCAGTATTTT. Translating gives CASSPPGTSADTQYF.

This chain joins TRBV28 and TRBJ2-5, with a tentative D call TRBD2 (5 bases). The CDR3 sequence is 13 residues long. The V and J ends lost 6 bases and 1 base respectively, with 9 bases between them. CDR1 and CDR2 (germline): MDHEN, SYDVKM. CDR3 amino acids: CASSVDFQETQYF. CDR3 in DNA: TGTGCCAGCAGCGTGGACTTCCAAGAGACCCAGTACTTC.

V and J are TRBV28 and TRBJ1-5, with TRBD1 as a possible D gene (6 bases). The CDR3 spans 16 residues. Germline loops: CDR1 MDHEN, CDR2 SYDVKM. Trimming cost V 3 bases and J 4 bases, with 16 bases left between them. CDR3 region: CASSLEAYRDNQPQHF. The CDR3 DNA reads as TGTGCCAGCAGTTTGGAGGCTTACAGGGATAATCAGCCCCAGCATTTT.

Concerning this clone: Other DNA sequences in this sample translate to the same CDR3. V and J are TRBV18 and TRBJ1-4; TRBD1 agrees at 8 bases. This CDR3 comprises 14 residues. Germline V lookup: CDR1 KGHSH, CDR2 LQKENI. With V trimmed by 2 bases and J by 7 bases, 3 bases remained unmatched. For the CDR3, the DNA is TGTGCCAGCTCACCATCAGGGGGCTCTGAAAAACTGTTTTTT. Translating it yields CASSPSGGSEKLFF.

The chain uses TRBV7-2 and TRBJ2-7; D unresolved. Trimming removed 2 bases at V and 6 bases at J, with 17 bases between. The CDR3 loop spans 15 amino acids. From germline, CDR1 is SGHTA and CDR2 FQGNSA. In DNA, the CDR3 is TGTGCCAGCAGCTTAATCTACGGCGACTGGAGCGAGCAGTACTTC. The encoded protein is CASSLIYGDWSEQYF.

The chain links TRBV5-1 to TRBJ2-3, with 8 bases matching TRBD2. With V trimmed by 9 bases and J by 1 base, 10 bases remained unmatched. CDR1 and CDR2 from the germline V gene are SGHRS and YFSETQ. The CDR3 loop spans 15 amino acids. The chain's CDR3 is CATSGGGSGTDTQYF. CDR3 coding DNA: TGCGCCACCTCCGGGGGGGGCAGTGGCACAGATACGCAGTATTTT.

This chain links TRBV19 with TRBJ1-5; D remains unclear. The germline CDR1 and CDR2 sequences are LNHDA and SQIVND (reference sequence). V lost 4 bases to trimming and J lost 0 bases, with 22 bases between them. CDR3 length: 19 amino acids. CDR3 loop: CASSRIRGSGAYSNQPQHF. The CDR3, as DNA: TGTGCCAGTAGTAGAATAAGAGGATCTGGCGCTTATAGCAATCAGCCCCAGCATTTT.